A selection of T cell receptor beta chains follows, all from one sample in a study of shared clonotypes between healthy human individuals. Assay: immunoSEQ multiplex PCR; the TCRdb copy retains only in-frame clones and omits some. The repertoire holds some 800,000 clones, with 90% to 95% as singletons. Specimen: naive CD8+ T cells sorted from blood. The receptors derive from a man aged 25-45 years in good health. Each CDR3 is given with its conserved first and last residue. A D gene is named only where the DNA matches it firmly. The size entry is marked missing in some rows and otherwise reads once, few, many or a size class.

few | NA | TRBJ2-1 | TRBV27 | CASSLSGAYNEQFF | TGTGCCAGCAGTTTAAGTGGTGCCTACAATGAGCAGTTCTTC
once | TRBD2 | TRBJ2-5 | TRBV4-2 | CASSQEGRWVAGGRKTQYF | TGTGCCAGCAGCCAAGAAGGGCGCTGGGTAGCGGGGGGACGTAAGACCCAGTACTTC
NA | TRBD1 | TRBJ1-2 | TRBV29-1 | CSVAQGQGASGYTF | TGCAGCGTTGCCCAGGGACAGGGGGCTTCTGGCTACACCTTC
NA | TRBD2 | TRBJ2-1 | TRBV7-9 | CASSLVSPSGVYNEQFF | TGTGCCAGCAGCTTAGTCTCCCCTAGCGGAGTTTACAATGAGCAGTTCTTC
NA | TRBD2 | TRBJ2-3 | TRBV5-1 | CASSLEVLAGVEDTQYF | TGCGCCAGCAGCTTGGAGGTACTAGCGGGAGTGGAAGATACGCAGTATTTT
NA | TRBD2 | TRBJ2-3 | TRBV10-3 | CAISVGTSGSPPDTQYF | TGTGCCATCAGTGTCGGGACTAGCGGGAGTCCGCCAGATACGCAGTATTTT
NA | NA | TRBJ2-3 | TRBV7-3 | CASSLFPGSDTQYF | TGTGCCAGCAGCTTATTTCCCGGGTCGGATACGCAGTATTTT
NA | NA | TRBJ2-3 | TRBV21-1 | CASSKGGTSPTDTQYF | TGTGCCAGCAGCAAGGGGGGGACATCCCCCACAGATACGCAGTATTTT
NA | TRBD2 | TRBJ2-2 | TRBV7-8 | CASSHPPRLAGEDGTGELFF | TGTGCCAGCAGCCACCCCCCCCGACTAGCGGGAGAAGATGGCACCGGGGAGCTGTTTTTT
NA | TRBD2 | TRBJ2-1 | TRBV27 | CASGGDNEQFF | TGTGCCAGCGGGGGGGACAATGAGCAGTTCTTC
NA | NA | TRBJ2-7 | TRBV28 | CASSLRFDYEQYF | TGTGCCAGCAGCTTAAGATTCGACTACGAGCAGTACTTC
once | TRBD1 | TRBJ2-3 | TRBV5-1 | CASSLGQGSTDTQYF | TGCGCCAGCAGCTTGGGACAGGGTAGCACAGATACGCAGTATTTT
NA | NA | TRBJ1-4 | TRBV7-9 | CASSLVLGEKLFF | TGTGCCAGCAGCTTAGTATTGGGTGAAAAACTGTTTTTT
NA | NA | TRBJ1-4 | TRBV7-9 | CASSSVYNEKLFF | TGTGCCAGCAGCTCCGTTTATAATGAAAAACTGTTTTTT
NA | TRBD2 | TRBJ2-1 | TRBV9 | CASSPWTSGNNEQFF | TGTGCCAGCAGCCCCTGGACTAGCGGTAACAATGAGCAGTTCTTC
NA | NA | TRBJ2-3 | TRBV7-6 | CASSARSGKTDTQYF | TGTGCCAGCAGCGCCCGTAGCGGAAAGACAGATACGCAGTATTTT
NA | TRBD2 | TRBJ2-1 | TRBV7-8 | CASSSEAGGLYNEQFF | TGTGCCAGCAGCTCGGAAGCGGGAGGGCTCTACAATGAGCAGTTCTTC
NA | TRBD1 | TRBJ2-1 | TRBV10-3 | CAIRGDRSSYNEQFF | TGTGCCATCAGGGGGGACAGGAGCTCCTACAATGAGCAGTTCTTC
NA | NA | TRBJ1-1 | TRBV20-1 | CSARYIEAFF | TGCAGTGCTAGATACATCGAAGCTTTCTTT
once | TRBD2 | TRBJ2-1 | TRBV10-2 | CASRTSGYYNEQFF | TGCGCCAGCAGGACTAGCGGGTACTACAATGAGCAGTTCTTC
NA | NA | TRBJ2-7 | TRBV5-1 | CASSLGGGRYEQYF | TGCGCCAGCAGCTTGGGCGGCGGAAGATACGAGCAGTACTTC
NA | NA | TRBJ2-7 | TRBV29-1 | CSVERGPTYEQYF | TGCAGCGTTGAAAGGGGCCCTACCTACGAGCAGTACTTC
NA | NA | TRBJ2-5 | TRBV28 | CASRLPEGQETQYF | TGTGCCAGCAGATTACCCGAGGGCCAAGAGACCCAGTACTTC
NA | NA | TRBJ1-2 | TRBV29-1 | CSVRAGSGVSGYTF | TGCAGCGTTCGCGCAGGGTCGGGTGTAAGTGGCTACACCTTC
NA | NA | TRBJ1-2 | TRBV5-6 | CASSLLPNDRSLGYTF | TGTGCCAGCAGCTTACTTCCCAACGACAGATCCCTGGGCTACACCTTC
NA | TRBD1 | TRBJ2-7 | TRBV10-3 | CAISTGTGPYEQYF | TGTGCCATCAGTACCGGGACAGGCCCGTACGAGCAGTACTTC
NA | NA | TRBJ2-7 | TRBV18 | CASSPSQVVYYEQYF | TGTGCCAGCTCACCGTCACAGGTGGTCTACTACGAGCAGTACTTC
NA | NA | TRBJ1-3 | TRBV9 | CASSVDRDNSGNTIYF | TGTGCCAGCAGCGTAGACCGGGACAACTCTGGAAACACCATATATTTT
NA | NA | TRBJ1-5 | TRBV28 | CASSQGVKSNQPQHF | TGTGCCAGCAGTCAAGGGGTGAAGAGCAATCAGCCCCAGCATTTT
NA | NA | TRBJ2-1 | TRBV7-9 | CASSRSAMYEQFF | TGTGCCAGCAGCCGCAGCGCAATGTACGAGCAGTTCTTC
NA | TRBD1 | TRBJ2-1 | TRBV9 | CASSTLTGLNEQFF | TGTGCCAGCAGCACATTGACAGGGCTAAATGAGCAGTTCTTC
NA | NA | TRBJ2-1 | TRBV7-9 | CASSLPGGLHNEQFF | TGTGCCAGCAGCTTACCGGGTGGGCTCCACAATGAGCAGTTCTTC
NA | TRBD1 | TRBJ2-5 | TRBV5-4 | CASREAGGYETQYF | TGTGCCAGCAGGGAGGCAGGGGGCTATGAGACCCAGTACTTC
NA | TRBD1 | TRBJ2-3 | TRBV28 | CASSPQWGQGIDTQYF | TGTGCCAGCAGCCCGCAGTGGGGACAGGGGATAGATACGCAGTATTTT
few | NA | TRBJ2-7 | TRBV6-5 | CASGALAYEQYF | TGTGCCAGCGGAGCCCTTGCCTACGAGCAGTACTTC
NA | NA | TRBJ2-7 | TRBV7-6 | CASSLEGVEQYF | TGTGCCAGCAGCTTAGAGGGAGTCGAGCAGTACTTC
NA | NA | TRBJ2-4 | TRBV7-2 | CASSLGSTSAKNIQYF | TGTGCCAGCAGCTTAGGTAGCACCTCAGCCAAAAACATTCAGTACTTC
NA | TRBD1 | TRBJ2-5 | TRBV11-2 | CASSFRGQVLDTQYF | TGTGCCAGCAGCTTCAGGGGACAGGTACTTGATACCCAGTACTTC
NA | NA | TRBJ1-1 | TRBV5-3 | CARSLSTEAFF | TGTGCCAGAAGCTTGTCCACTGAAGCTTTCTTT